The 23 T cell receptor beta chains reported below all come from one sample, sequenced in a study of CD8+CD57+ T cells in acquired aplastic anemia. The patients chosen for sequencing had shown expansion of CD8+CD57+ cells (detected by flow cytometry). The TCR beta profiling, which covered VDJ combination and CDR3 sequence, was carried out using genomic DNA as the template. In TCRdb, the reads were re-called with MiXCR into one record per CDR3 protein. The profile covers some 170,000 distinct CDR3 sequences, with about 45% appearing a single time and roughly 1.1% taken by the ten largest. Source material: sorted CD4+, CD8+, or CD8+CD57+ T cells (not recorded which) from PBMCs. The receptors were gathered from a human donor with aplastic anemia.

V is TRBV20-1 and J is TRBJ2-2, with 9 bases matching TRBD2. This CDR3 spans 16 amino acids. Losses at the gene ends were 0 bases for V and 2 bases for J; bases not matched to a gene: 4. The germline V gene encodes CDR1 DFQATT and CDR2 SNEGSKA (reference sequence). CDR3 nucleotide sequence: TGCAGTGCTAGAGACAAGACTAGCGGAAACACCGGGGAGCTGTTTTTT. Translating it yields CSARDKTSGNTGELFF.

The J gene is TRBJ1-6, the V gene TRBV7-2; a weak D match, TRBD1 (6 bases). The CDR3 runs 13 residues. Germline CDR1 SGHTA, CDR2 FQGNSA. Deletions cut 1 base from V and 13 bases from J, with 11 bases between. In DNA form, the CDR3 reads TGTGCCAGCAGCTTAGACAGGGTTCGGCCCCTCCACTTT. Protein product: CASSLDRVRPLHF.

This clonotype was detected only a few times. The chain recombines TRBV6-1 with TRBJ2-5; 8 bases are shared with TRBD1. V lost 6 bases to trimming and J lost 2 bases; unmatched junction nucleotides: 5. The CDR3 covers 14 residues. CDR1 and CDR2 (germline): MNHNS, SASEGT. The DNA of the CDR3 is TGTGCCAGCAGCTTGGACAGGGTACAAGAGACCCAGTACTTC. This sequence encodes CASSLDRVQETQYF.

Comment on this clonotype: A much more abundant neighbour one base away suggests this may be a read error. The V and J genes are TRBV2 and TRBJ2-7, with a tentative D call TRBD2 (5 bases). Deletions cut 6 bases from V and 4 bases from J, with 25 bases between. Germline values: CDR1 SNHLY, CDR2 FYNNEI. The CDR3 is 17 residues long. In nucleotides, the CDR3 is TGTGCCAGCAGGCCCCCGCCCCCACTCGTCTCGGGATACGAGCAGTACTTC. It translates to CASRPPPPLVSGYEQYF.

The chain recombines TRBV10-3 with TRBJ2-3; D might be TRBD1 (6 bases). V lost 4 bases and J lost 5, with 22 bases in between. Germline CDR1 and CDR2: ENHRY and SYGVKD. The CDR3 has 17 amino acids. The CDR3: CAISGNPGAAGQDTQYF. As DNA, the CDR3 is TGTGCCATCAGTGGAAATCCAGGGGCCGCTGGACAAGATACGCAGTATTTT.

The V and J genes are TRBV7-8 and TRBJ2-7, with D possibly being TRBD2 (6 bases). The CDR3 runs to 15 residues. V lost 1 base and J lost 4, with 14 bases in between. Germline V gene lookup returns CDR1 SGHVS and CDR2 FQNEAQ. CDR3 in amino acids: CASSLELGGKYEQYF. CDR3 in DNA: TGTGCCAGCAGCTTAGAGCTAGGAGGGAAGTACGAGCAGTACTTC.

Only a few counts were recorded for this clonotype. The chain carries TRBV18 and TRBJ2-7; 7 bases line up with TRBD1. V lost 5 bases to trimming and J lost 0 bases; unmatched junction nucleotides: 7. CDR1 is KGHSH, CDR2 LQKENI, per germline. The CDR3 loop spans 15 amino acids. The CDR3 here is CASSSGQESSYEQYF. The CDR3 DNA sequence: TGTGCCAGCTCATCTGGACAGGAAAGCTCCTACGAGCAGTACTTC.

This chain joins TRBV11-2 and TRBJ2-3; 14 bases agree with TRBD2. Germline assignment: CDR1 SGHAT and CDR2 FQNNGV. This CDR3 is 18 amino acids long. J lost 8 bases, V lost 4 bases, and 14 bases had no gene match. The CDR3 DNA reads TGTGCCAGCAGCTACCATCCGGGACTAGCGGGGGTACAGACTACGCAGTATTTT. Protein product: CASSYHPGLAGVQTTQYF.

This clonotype was counted at least ten times. This chain links TRBV6-1 with TRBJ2-3, with D uncertain. V lost 9 bases and J lost 0, with 13 bases in between. This CDR3 contains 14 residues. Germline V CDR1 and CDR2: MNHNS, SASEGT. Here the CDR3 reads CASTVSASTDTQYF. Written as DNA, the CDR3 is TGTGCCAGTACAGTGTCCGCTAGCACAGATACGCAGTATTTT.

The chain uses TRBV7-3 and TRBJ2-3; D not certain. Germline assignment: CDR1 SGHTA and CDR2 FQGTGA. The CDR3 is 13 amino acids. Trimming cost V 5 bases and J 6 bases, with 12 bases left between them. CDR3 nucleotide sequence: TGTGCCAGCAGCCTTTATCTTGGGGATACGCAGTATTTT. Protein product: CASSLYLGDTQYF.

The genes are TRBV24-1 and TRBJ2-5; TRBD1 aligns across 11 bases. Per the germline V gene, CDR1 is KGHDR and CDR2 is SFDVKD. V lost 1 base to trimming and J lost 5 bases; unmatched junction nucleotides: 5. CDR3 length equals 16 residues. In DNA, the CDR3 is TGTGCCACCAGTGATTTCACGGACAGGGGGCGCGAGACCCAGTACTTC. Encoded protein: CATSDFTDRGRETQYF.

The V and J genes are TRBV24-1 and TRBJ2-7; TRBD2 agrees at 7 bases. The CDR3 has 15 residues. CDR1 is KGHDR and CDR2 is SFDVKD in the germline V gene. Losses at the gene ends were 3 bases for V and 2 bases for J; bases not matched to a gene: 6. The CDR3 DNA is TGTGCCACCAGTGATGGGGCGGGAGATGCCTACGAGCAGTACTTC. This encodes CATSDGAGDAYEQYF.

A note on this clonotype: A much larger clone lies one base from this, so it may be a read error. This sequence joins TRBV5-1 and TRBJ1-1; TRBD1 agrees at 8 bases. The J segment lost 6 bases and the V segment lost 7 bases, leaving 14 bases of the junction unmatched. The CDR3 spans 15 residues. Per germline, CDR1 SGHRS and CDR2 YFSETQ. The CDR3 sequence: CASGSQGGMVAEAFF. The DNA of the CDR3 is TGCGCCAGCGGCTCACAGGGGGGTATGGTCGCTGAAGCTTTCTTT. Drawing the rest from reference TRBV5-1 and TRBJ1-1, the complete variable domain is KAGVTQTPRYLIKTRGQQVTLSCSPISGHRSVSWYQQTPGQGLQFLFEYFSETQRNKGNFPGRFSGRQFSNSRSEMNVSTLELGDSALYLCASGSQGGMVAEAFFGQGTRLTVV.

The sample holds one count of this clonotype. This chain joins TRBV29-1 and TRBJ1-2, with TRBD1 identical over 9 bases. V was pared by 3 bases and J by 8 bases, with 1 base of the junction left unmatched. CDR3 length: 11 residues. CDR1 is SQVTM and CDR2 is ANQGSEA in the germline V gene. The CDR3 coding sequence is TGCAGCGTTGAGGGACAGGGAGGCTACACCTTC. As protein: CSVEGQGGYTF.

This clonotype was picked up many times. The rearrangement links TRBV19 to TRBJ2-7; D may be TRBD1 or TRBD2 (6 bases each). This CDR3 has 16 residues. CDR1 is LNHDA, CDR2 SQIVND, per germline (reference sequence). V shed 4 bases and J shed 2 bases, with 18 bases lying between them. CDR3 sequence reads: CASSKGFDRTTYEQYF. The CDR3 nucleotides are TGTGCCAGTAGTAAAGGGTTCGACAGGACTACCTACGAGCAGTACTTC. Full variable domain (outside the CDR3, taken from reference TRBV19 and TRBJ2-7): DGGITQSPKYLFRKEGQNVTLSCEQNLNHDAMYWYRQDPGQGLRLIYYSQIVNDFQKGDIAEGYSVSREKKESFPLTVTSAQKNPTAFYLCASSKGFDRTTYEQYFGPGTRLTVT.

This sequence joins TRBV29-1 and TRBJ1-2; TRBD1 might be the D (6 bases). Germline loops: CDR1 SQVTM, CDR2 ANQGSEA. CDR3 length: 12 amino acids. V was shortened by 7 bases and J by 8 bases, with 17 bases between the two germline ends. The DNA of the CDR3 is TGCAGCGCTGGACAGTTCATGGGAGGCTACACCTTC. It yields the protein CSAGQFMGGYTF.

This clonotype was counted many times. This chain uses TRBV24-1 with TRBJ2-3; D perhaps matches TRBD1 (5 bases). CDR3 size: 15 residues. V was clipped by 7 bases and J by 3 bases, with 16 bases between them. Per germline, CDR1 KGHDR and CDR2 SFDVKD. CDR3 DNA sequence: TGTGCCACCAGACCTGGTAGGGGCAGTACAGATACGCAGTATTTT. Encoded protein: CATRPGRGSTDTQYF.

This clonotype was counted at least ten times. CDR3 amino acids: CASSPGPGSYEQYF. CDR3 nucleotide sequence: TGCGCCAGCAGCCCCGGGCCTGGTTCCTACGAGCAGTACTTC. This sequence joins TRBV5-1 and TRBJ2-7; D gene uncertain. V was trimmed by 4 bases and J by 1 base, leaving 12 bases between them. This CDR3 is built from 14 residues. Germline CDR1 SGHRS, CDR2 YFSETQ.

This sequence joins TRBV2 and TRBJ1-3; 7 nucleotides agree with TRBD1. Unmatched junction bases numbered 10, after V lost 8 bases and J lost 6 bases. The CDR3 is 14 amino acids. The germline CDR1 and CDR2 sequences are SNHLY and FYNNEI. The CDR3 region has the DNA TGTGCCAGCCTTAGGGACAGACAAATAAACACCATATATTTT. Translating it yields CASLRDRQINTIYF.

This clonotype was observed at least ten times. The chain has TRBV7-6 and TRBJ1-5; weak D call: TRBD1 (5 bases). With 4 bases removed from V and 2 bases from J, the gap between germline ends came to 15 bases. The CDR3 covers 16 residues. CDR1 and CDR2 (germline): SGHVS, FNYEAQ. This CDR3 reads CASSSRARAGNQPQHF. Written as DNA, the CDR3 is TGTGCCAGCAGCTCAAGGGCCAGGGCCGGCAATCAGCCCCAGCATTTT.

This clonotype was seen repeatedly, ten times or more. J is TRBJ1-2 and V is TRBV24-1; no definite D call. Germline CDR1 and CDR2: KGHDR and SFDVKD. The CDR3 totals 11 residues. Trimming took off 3 bases at V and 5 bases at J, with 3 bases between the two ends. CDR3 nucleotides: TGTGCCACCAGTGATCGTTATGGCTACACCTTC. Encoded protein: CATSDRYGYTF.

The chain recombines TRBV6-5 with TRBJ1-2; no firm D call. CDR3 size: 14 residues. Germline CDR1 reads MNHEY; CDR2 reads SVGAGI. V was clipped by 2 bases and J by 0 bases, with 7 bases between them. CDR3 loop: CASSYHEANYGYTF. DNA for the CDR3: TGTGCCAGCAGTTACCACGAAGCTAACTATGGCTACACCTTC.

This clonotype was observed at least ten times. This chain links TRBV12-3 or TRBV12-4 with TRBJ2-2, with D possibly TRBD1 on 6 matching bases. The CDR3 sequence is 16 residues long. Trimming removed 5 bases at V and 0 bases at J, with 13 bases between. CDR3 amino acids: CASSQGTNANTGELFF. CDR3 DNA sequence: TGTGCCAGCAGTCAAGGGACAAACGCGAACACCGGGGAGCTGTTTTTT.